This TCR beta chain is drawn from a study of T cell clonotyping in hematopoietic cell transplantation. Study outcomes and limitations: Graft donor and pretransplant recipient Inverse Simpson Index values predicted broader posttransplant TCR diversity. At the given depth, recipient repertoires were over 97% de novo clonotypes. No sorting was done, leaving CD4 and CD8 contributions mixed. Recipient TCR diversity dropped after transplant; expanded clonotypes rose from day 30 to 180.

With regard to this clone: What it recognizes is unknown.

The repertoire was sequenced with immunoSEQ multiplex PCR; TCRdb's copy has only in-frame clones and lacks some. The sample includes 20,000 or so clones, roughly 84% seen only once; the top ten take roughly 14%. The origin of this receptor is a man between 60 and 75 years old in good health. Some clones in this sample may be carry-over from other donors' samples. The sample taken for sequencing was peripheral blood mononuclear cells.

CDR3 coding DNA: TGTGCCAGCAGTTTCCAAGCTAGCACAGATACGCAGTATTTT. It translates to CASSFQASTDTQYF. The rearrangement joins TRBV27 to TRBJ2-3; no definite D call. The CDR3 extends over 14 amino acids. The V gene's germline CDR1 is MNHEY and CDR2 SMNVEV (reference sequence). V was clipped by 3 bases and J by 0 bases, with 7 bases between them.